These 10 T cell receptor beta chains were sequenced from one sample in a study of vaccination effects on CD4 cells after COVID-19. Method: immunoSEQ multiplex PCR; TCRdb's copy keeps in-frame clones and lacks some. This table has over 80,000 clones, over 75% appearing once. Before sequencing, viral peptide pools were used by the ViraFEST assay to expand antigen-specific CD4+ T cells. Culture lasted around eleven days before CD4+ T cell isolation. Subjects were given two BNT162b2 or mRNA-1273 vaccine doses. No antigen has been assigned to these receptors. Here the sequenced sample was CD4+ T cells from PBMCs cultured with HCoV-OC43 spike peptides, taken after COVID-19 vaccination. Subset indicated: HCoV-OC43 spike overlapping peptide pool stimulation. These receptors all stem from a human donor who received a COVID-19 vaccine.

This clone was detected a few times. This chain connects TRBV29-1 to TRBJ2-1, with D perhaps assigned TRBD1 or TRBD2 (5 bases each). This CDR3 has 11 amino acids. Trimming took off 3 bases at V and 8 bases at J, with 8 bases between the two ends. Germline V gene sequence: CDR1 SQVTM, CDR2 ANQGSEA. As DNA, the CDR3 is TGCAGCGTTGATGAGGGGTATGAGCAGTTCTTC. This sequence encodes CSVDEGYEQFF.

This clone has a handful of counts. The chain is built from TRBV5-5 and TRBJ1-6; 7 bases line up with TRBD1. The CDR3 extends over 16 amino acids. CDR1 SGHKS and CDR2 YYEKEE come from the germline V gene (reference sequence). V lost 4 bases to trimming and J lost 9 bases; unmatched junction nucleotides: 13. CDR3 coding DNA: TGTGCCAGCAGCGACGGGACAGTCTGGCTGGGTTCACCCCTCCACTTT. Protein: CASSDGTVWLGSPLHF.

This sequence joins TRBV5-5 and TRBJ2-2, with 7 positions matching TRBD1. The germline V gene has CDR1 SGHKS and CDR2 YYEKEE (reference sequence). The CDR3 contains 15 residues. J gave up 2 bases and V 3 bases, and 4 bases lay outside the gene matches. The CDR3 sequence is CASSSTGTNTGELFF. The CDR3 nucleotides read TGTGCCAGCAGCTCGACAGGGACCAACACCGGGGAGCTGTTTTTT.

J is TRBJ2-3 and V is TRBV6-4; no firm D call. This CDR3 is built from 13 residues. Germline CDR1 reads MRHNA; CDR2 reads SNTAGT. The V end was cut by 2 bases, the J end by 1 base, with 4 bases between. This CDR3 reads CASSDGGTDTQYF. The CDR3 DNA reads as TGTGCCAGCAGTGACGGGGGCACAGATACGCAGTATTTT.

The chain links TRBV10-3 to TRBJ2-5; TRBD2 agrees at 12 bases. The CDR3 is made up of 17 amino acids. Germline CDR1 ENHRY, CDR2 SYGVKD. Unmatched junction bases numbered 17, after V lost 10 bases and J lost 5 bases. CDR3 in DNA: TGTGCCACCACACCGACTAGCGGGGGCCGCCCCCGGGAGACCCAGTACTTC. Translated: CATTPTSGGRPRETQYF.

The genes are TRBV6-5 and TRBJ2-5; D might be TRBD1 (6 bases). The CDR3 has 14 residues. Trimming pared 2 bases from V and 7 bases from J, leaving 14 bases between. Germline V CDR1 and CDR2: MNHEY, SVGAGI. Here the CDR3 DNA reads TGTGCCAGCAGTTACCACAGGGACCTAGGGACCCAGTACTTC. Translation: CASSYHRDLGTQYF.

CDR3 bases: TGTGCCAGCAGCCTGTACGTTGGGACAGGCCTTAATGAAAAACTGTTTTTT. This codes for CASSLYVGTGLNEKLFF. V gene TRBV5-8 combines with J gene TRBJ1-4; 8 bases are a match to TRBD1. Looked up from germline, CDR1 is SGHTS and CDR2 is YDEGEE. The CDR3 is 17 residues long. V lost 4 bases to trimming and J lost 4 bases; unmatched junction nucleotides: 12.

The chain links TRBV7-2 to TRBJ1-2, with D hard to call. The V gene lost 5 bases and the J gene lost 1 base, with 14 bases spanning the gap. Germline V gene data show CDR1 as SGHTA and CDR2 as FQGNSA. The CDR3 runs to 15 residues. Here the CDR3 DNA reads TGTGCCAGCAGCCCATCGATTGGCGATAACTATGGCTACACCTTC. It translates to CASSPSIGDNYGYTF.

The genes are TRBV21-1 and TRBJ1-2. TRBV21-1 is a documented pseudogene. The CDR3 extends over 17 amino acids. The CDR3 DNA is TGTGCCAGCAGCAAAGTCGGGACTATCGAGGAAAACTATGGCTACACCTTC. Translated: CASSKVGTIEENYGYTF.

The V call is TRBV7-3, the J call TRBJ1-1; D might be TRBD1 (6 bases). This CDR3 region has 14 residues. V shed 4 bases and J shed 3 bases, with 12 bases lying between them. Germline CDR1 SGHTA, CDR2 FQGTGA. CDR3 amino acids: CASSSDRTDTEAFF. The CDR3, as DNA: TGTGCCAGCAGCTCGGACAGAACGGACACTGAAGCTTTCTTT.